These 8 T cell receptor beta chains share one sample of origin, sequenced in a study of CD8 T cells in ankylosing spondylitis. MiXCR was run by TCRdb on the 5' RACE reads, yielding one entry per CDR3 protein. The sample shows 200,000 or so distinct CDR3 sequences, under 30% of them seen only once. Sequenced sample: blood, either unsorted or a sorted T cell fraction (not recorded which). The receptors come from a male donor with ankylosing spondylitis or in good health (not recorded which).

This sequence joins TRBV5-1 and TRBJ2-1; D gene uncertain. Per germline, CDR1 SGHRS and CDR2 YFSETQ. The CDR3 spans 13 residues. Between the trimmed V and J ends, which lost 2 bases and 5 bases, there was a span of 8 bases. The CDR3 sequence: CASSFSQDNEQFF. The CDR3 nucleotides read TGCGCCAGCAGCTTCTCGCAGGACAATGAGCAGTTCTTC.

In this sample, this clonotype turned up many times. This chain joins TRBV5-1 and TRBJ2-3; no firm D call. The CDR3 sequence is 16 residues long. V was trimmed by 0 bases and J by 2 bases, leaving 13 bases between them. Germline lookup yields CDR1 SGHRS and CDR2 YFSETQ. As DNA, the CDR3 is TGCGCCAGCAGCTTGGCCGTGGACCGGTTCACAGATACGCAGTATTTT. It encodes CASSLAVDRFTDTQYF.

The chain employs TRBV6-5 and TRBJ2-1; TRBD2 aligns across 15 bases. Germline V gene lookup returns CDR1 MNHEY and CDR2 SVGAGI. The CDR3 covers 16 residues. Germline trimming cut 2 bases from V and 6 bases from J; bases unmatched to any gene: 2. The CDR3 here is CASSYGTSGRLNEQFF. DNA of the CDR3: TGTGCCAGCAGTTACGGGACTAGCGGGAGGCTCAATGAGCAGTTCTTC.

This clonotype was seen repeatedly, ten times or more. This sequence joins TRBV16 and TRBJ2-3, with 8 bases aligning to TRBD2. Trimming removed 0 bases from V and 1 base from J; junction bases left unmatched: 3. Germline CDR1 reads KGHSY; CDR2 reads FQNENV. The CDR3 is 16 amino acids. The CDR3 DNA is TGTGCCAGCAGCCAATCGAGCGGGAGTCGCACAGATACGCAGTATTTT. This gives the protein CASSQSSGSRTDTQYF.

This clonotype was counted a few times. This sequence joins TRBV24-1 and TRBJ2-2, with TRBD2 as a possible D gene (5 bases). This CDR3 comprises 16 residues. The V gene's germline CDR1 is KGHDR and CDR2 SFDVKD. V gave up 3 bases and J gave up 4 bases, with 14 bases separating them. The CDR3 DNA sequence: TGTGCCACCAGTGATCTAAAATTCGGAGGCACCGGGGAGCTGTTTTTT. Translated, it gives CATSDLKFGGTGELFF.

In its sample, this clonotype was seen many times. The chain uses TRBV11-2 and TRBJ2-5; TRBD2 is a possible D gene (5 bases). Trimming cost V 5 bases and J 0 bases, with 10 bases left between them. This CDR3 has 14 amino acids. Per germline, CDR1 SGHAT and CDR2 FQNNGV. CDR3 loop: CASSPGLNQETQYF. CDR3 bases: TGTGCCAGCAGCCCCGGACTTAACCAAGAGACCCAGTACTTC.

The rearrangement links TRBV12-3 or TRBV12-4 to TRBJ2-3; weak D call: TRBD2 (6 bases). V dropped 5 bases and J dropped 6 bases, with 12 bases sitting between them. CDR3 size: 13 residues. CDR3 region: CASSRLDWDTQYF. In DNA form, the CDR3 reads TGTGCCAGCAGTAGACTAGATTGGGATACGCAGTATTTT.

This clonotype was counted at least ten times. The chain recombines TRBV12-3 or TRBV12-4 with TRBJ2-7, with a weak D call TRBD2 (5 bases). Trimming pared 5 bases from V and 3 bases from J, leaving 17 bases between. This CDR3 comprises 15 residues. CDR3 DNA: TGTGCCAGCAGTACCATGGGCCCACGGGGCTACGAGCAGTACTTC. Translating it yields CASSTMGPRGYEQYF.